This T cell receptor beta chain was found in a study of cytomegalovirus exposure and HLA in healthy donors. Study-wide results and limits: Immune exposure data for these donors was limited to CMV serostatus.

Though probably carrying unrecorded immune exposures, donors were nominally healthy at sampling. Remarks on this clone: Its antigen is still unknown.

13 Jbeta primers and 60 Vbeta primers were used for the PCR. Method: immunoSEQ multiplex PCR; TCRdb's copy keeps in-frame clones and lacks some. The table includes about 150,000 clones, approximately 78% detected once. CDR3 length: 14 amino acids. V shed 5 bases and J 6 bases; nucleotides not matched to a gene: 7. The germline CDR1 and CDR2 sequences are LNHDA and SQIVND (reference sequence). The sample taken for sequencing was PBMCs. The sequence came from a male donor in good health and CMV-seronegative. The chain carries TRBV19 and TRBJ1-5; 7 bases match TRBD1. Here the CDR3 DNA reads TGTGCCAGTAGTTTCCAGGGGGGAAGTCAGCCCCAGCATTTT. Its translation is CASSFQGGSQPQHF.